The 25 T cell receptor beta chains below all came from one sample that was sequenced in a study of blood T cell repertoires in COVID-19. Assay used: immunoSEQ multiplex PCR; TCRdb lists only in-frame clones, some missing. Among around 97,000 clones listed, approximately 84% were seen once. Specimen: peripheral blood. The receptors were gathered from a human donor in a cohort sampled during active COVID-19.

This sequence joins TRBV10-1 and TRBJ2-2; 8 nucleotides line up with TRBD1. The V gene's germline CDR1 is WNHNN and CDR2 SYGVQD (reference sequence). J lost 6 bases, V lost 3 bases, and 3 bases had no gene match. The CDR3 loop spans 14 amino acids. The CDR3 region has the DNA TGCGCCAGCAGTGACACACAGGGGGCCGGGGAGCTGTTTTTT. Protein sequence: CASSDTQGAGELFF.

The rearrangement links TRBV7-2 to TRBJ2-1; 8 nucleotides match TRBD2. With V trimmed by 5 bases and J by 4 bases, 7 bases remained unmatched. The CDR3 covers 15 residues. The germline V gene has CDR1 SGHTA and CDR2 FQGNSA. The CDR3 DNA follows: TGTGCCAGCAGCATACTCGGGGGGGGGTACAATGAGCAGTTCTTC. Its translation is CASSILGGGYNEQFF.

The J gene is TRBJ1-4, the V gene TRBV3-1 (or the pseudogene TRBV3-2); D unclear. The germline V and J ends were trimmed by 2 bases and 4 bases, with 5 bases remaining between them. This CDR3 is built from 13 residues. Germline CDR1 and CDR2: LGHDT and YNNKEL (reference sequence). The CDR3 sequence: CASSQRYNEKLFF. CDR3 nucleotide sequence: TGTGCCAGCAGCCAACGGTATAATGAAAAACTGTTTTTT.

This clone appeared once. The chain uses TRBV5-5 and TRBJ2-1, with 12 positions matching TRBD2. In germline, CDR1 is SGHKS, CDR2 YYEKEE (reference sequence). The CDR3 spans 15 residues. V shed 1 base, J shed 4 bases, and the junction held 0 bases outside the gene matches. DNA of the CDR3: TGTGCCAGCAGCTTGCTAGCGGGGGGGTACAATGAGCAGTTCTTC. Protein sequence: CASSLLAGGYNEQFF.

This rearrangement joins TRBV7-2 to TRBJ1-3; D is possibly TRBD1 (6 bases). The V and J ends lost 3 bases and 1 base respectively, with 22 bases between them. From germline, CDR1 is SGHTA and CDR2 FQGNSA. The CDR3 is 19 amino acids. CDR3 in amino acids: CASSLNYGGARPSGNTIYF. The CDR3 DNA sequence: TGTGCCAGCAGCTTGAACTACGGGGGGGCGCGTCCTTCTGGAAACACCATATATTTT.

The CDR3 spells CASSYSSLSQYF. CDR3 sequence (DNA): TGTGCCAGCAGTTACTCGTCCTTGTCCCAGTACTTC. The rearrangement links TRBV6-2 or TRBV6-3 to TRBJ2-5; D uncertain. The CDR3 length is 12 residues. CDR1 is MNHEY, CDR2 SVGEGT, per germline. Trimming shortened V by 0 bases and J by 9 bases, and 8 bases separated the two germline ends.

The chain joins TRBV4-3 to TRBJ1-2, with no clear D. Trimming pared 1 base from V and 8 bases from J, leaving 14 bases between. The CDR3 length is 14 residues. From germline, CDR1 is LGHNA and CDR2 YSLEER. The CDR3 sequence is CASSQVPAVWGYTF. CDR3 sequence (DNA): TGCGCCAGCAGCCAAGTCCCCGCGGTGTGGGGCTACACCTTC.

For the CDR3, the DNA is TGTGCCAGCAGCCCCGGACAGGGGTATACTGCGGACATTCAGTACTTC. Its translation: CASSPGQGYTADIQYF. The rearrangement uses TRBV4-2 and TRBJ2-4; 9 bases match TRBD1. With 4 bases clipped from V and 8 bases from J, the junction kept 12 bases outside the gene matches. The CDR3 contains 16 residues. Germline assignment: CDR1 LGHNA and CDR2 YNFKEQ.

This clone appeared once. This chain uses TRBV29-1 with TRBJ1-6; TRBD1 matches at 7 bases. CDR1 and CDR2 from the germline V gene are SQVTM and ANQGSEA. The CDR3 length is 13 residues. V lost 4 bases, J lost 7 bases, and 4 bases stayed unmatched. The CDR3 sequence is CSVARDSNSPLHF. The CDR3 DNA follows: TGCAGCGTTGCCCGGGACAGCAATTCACCCCTCCACTTT.

This clone was recorded only once. V and J are TRBV12-5 and TRBJ2-5; the D is unclear. The ends were cut back, 6 bases at V and 5 bases at J, with 19 bases in the middle. The CDR3 is 15 residues long. Germline-derived CDR1 and CDR2 are LGHNT and FRNRAP. This CDR3 reads CASGTTTPRPETQYF. CDR3 coding DNA: TGTGCTAGTGGAACTACCACCCCACGTCCGGAGACCCAGTACTTC.

The rearrangement links TRBV9 to TRBJ2-1; TRBD2 aligns across 12 bases. J was trimmed by 4 bases and V by 1 base; bases with no gene match: 6. The CDR3 spans 17 residues. Looked up from germline, CDR1 is SGDLS and CDR2 is YYNGEE. The CDR3 loop reads CASSVSASGGAYNEQFF. CDR3 bases: TGTGCCAGCAGCGTATCCGCTAGCGGGGGGGCATACAATGAGCAGTTCTTC. The full variable domain, rest sourced from reference TRBV9 and TRBJ2-1, is DSGVTQTPKHLITATGQRVTLRCSPRSGDLSVYWYQQSLDQGLQFLIQYYNGEERAKGNILERFSAQQFPDLHSELNLSSLELGDSALYFCASSVSASGGAYNEQFFGPGTRLTVL.

The chain recombines TRBV7-3 with TRBJ2-1; a weak D match, TRBD2 (5 bases). CDR1 and CDR2 (germline): SGHTA, FQGTGA. The V and J ends lost 3 bases and 6 bases respectively, with 12 bases between them. The CDR3 totals 14 residues. The CDR3 protein is CASSLGREFNEQFF. The CDR3 nucleotides are TGTGCCAGCAGCTTGGGAAGGGAGTTCAATGAGCAGTTCTTC.

The chain combines TRBV5-6 with TRBJ1-2, with TRBD1 matching 8 bases. The germline V gene encodes CDR1 SGHDT and CDR2 YYEEEE. This CDR3 has 15 residues. J lost 0 bases, V lost 4 bases, and 5 bases had no gene match. CDR3 amino acids: CASSPLQGANYGYTF. The CDR3 coding sequence is TGTGCCAGCAGCCCCTTACAGGGGGCTAACTATGGCTACACCTTC.

The chain is built from TRBV6-1 and TRBJ1-5; no definite D call. CDR1 MNHNS and CDR2 SASEGT come from the germline V gene. This CDR3 comprises 13 residues. V was shortened by 2 bases and J by 9 bases, with 11 bases between the two germline ends. CDR3 DNA: TGTGCCAGCAGTGAACGTCCACATGGGCCCCAGCATTTT. This sequence encodes CASSERPHGPQHF.

CDR3 protein: CACGADSSLGINYGYTF. The CDR3 bases are TGTGCCTGCGGGGCAGACTCATCTTTAGGGATTAACTATGGCTACACCTTC. The genes are TRBV19 and TRBJ1-2, with a possible D match to TRBD1 (5 bases). Trimming stripped 11 bases from V and 1 base from J, with 26 bases between. CDR3 size: 17 residues. Germline CDR1 and CDR2: LNHDA and SQIVND (reference sequence). The whole variable domain, remainder taken from reference TRBV19 and TRBJ1-2, is DGGITQSPKYLFRKEGQNVTLSCEQNLNHDAMYWYRQDPGQGLRLIYYSQIVNDFQKGDIAEGYSVSREKKESFPLTVTSAQKNPTAFYLCACGADSSLGINYGYTFGSGTRLTVV.

The chain links TRBV5-1 to TRBJ2-2; 9 bases line up with TRBD2. This CDR3 has 16 residues. The J segment lost 6 bases and the V segment lost 4 bases, leaving 10 bases of the junction unmatched. CDR1 SGHRS and CDR2 YFSETQ come from the germline V gene. CDR3 nucleotides: TGCGCCAGCAGCCCCGACCGCGGGGGGGCCGCCGGGGAGCTGTTTTTT. As protein: CASSPDRGGAAGELFF.

Written as DNA, the CDR3 is TGTGCCAGCAGTTACTCGATACACCTCCCTGGAAACACCATATATTTT. This encodes CASSYSIHLPGNTIYF. J is TRBJ1-3 and V is TRBV6-2 or TRBV6-3; D is unresolved. V shed 0 bases and J shed 2 bases, with 11 bases lying between them. The V gene's germline CDR1 is MNHEY and CDR2 SVGEGT. CDR3 length: 16 amino acids.

The rearrangement uses TRBV19 and TRBJ1-4, with D possibly TRBD1 on 5 matching bases. V gave up 5 bases and J gave up 11 bases, with 18 bases separating them. Germline CDR1 and CDR2: LNHDA and SQIVND (reference sequence). CDR3 length: 14 amino acids. The CDR3 reads CASSPPETVRKLFF. CDR3 bases: TGTGCCAGTAGTCCACCAGAGACAGTGAGGAAACTGTTTTTT.

The J gene is TRBJ2-1, the V gene TRBV2, with D maybe TRBD2 (6 bases). V lost 5 bases and J lost 6, with 8 bases in between. Germline assignment: CDR1 SNHLY and CDR2 FYNNEI. The CDR3 contains 12 residues. The CDR3 spells CASSWDSNEQFF. As DNA, the CDR3 is TGTGCCAGCAGTTGGGACTCCAATGAGCAGTTCTTC.

In this sample, this clone turned up a few times. This chain connects TRBV6-6 to TRBJ2-5; TRBD1 matches 12 bases. CDR1 and CDR2 from the germline V gene are MNHNY and SVGAGI (reference sequence). CDR3 size: 17 residues. V was pared by 5 bases and J by 4 bases, with 11 bases of the junction left unmatched. CDR3 protein: CASSRSGDRGLRETQYF. As DNA, the CDR3 is TGTGCCAGCAGTCGCTCGGGGGACAGGGGGCTCCGAGAGACCCAGTACTTC.

CDR3 region: CSASPLAGAETQYF. The CDR3 nucleotides are TGCAGTGCTAGTCCCCTAGCGGGGGCAGAGACCCAGTACTTC. V and J are TRBV20-1 and TRBJ2-5; 10 bases fit TRBD2. Looked up from germline, CDR1 is DFQATT and CDR2 is SNEGSKA (reference sequence). The junction had 5 bases not matched to a gene; V was cut back by 3 bases and J by 4 bases. There are 14 residues in the CDR3.

This chain uses TRBV29-1 with TRBJ2-5; D perhaps matches TRBD1 (5 bases). CDR3 size: 11 residues. Looked up from germline, CDR1 is SQVTM and CDR2 is ANQGSEA. V dropped 4 bases and J dropped 4 bases, with 7 bases sitting between them. CDR3 region: CSVGTTETQYF. In DNA form, the CDR3 reads TGCAGCGTTGGGACAACAGAGACCCAGTACTTC. The full variable domain, rest sourced from reference TRBV29-1 and TRBJ2-5, is SAVISQKPSRDICQRGTSLTIQCQVDSQVTMMFWYRQQPGQSLTLIATANQGSEATYESGFVIDKFPISRPNLTFSTLTVSNMSPEDSSIYLCSVGTTETQYFGPGTRLLVL.

The chain is built from TRBV30 and TRBJ2-7; D not resolved. Deletions cut 2 bases from V and 2 bases from J, with 4 bases between. This CDR3 is 11 amino acids long. The germline CDR1 and CDR2 sequences are GTSNPN and SVGIG (reference sequence). In DNA form, the CDR3 reads TGTGCCTGGAGTCAGGCCTACGAGCAGTACTTC. Translated, it gives CAWSQAYEQYF.

V usage is TRBV4-2 and J usage is TRBJ2-4, with D hard to call. CDR1 and CDR2 (germline): LGHNA, YNFKEQ. The CDR3 length is 13 residues. Trimming stripped 2 bases from V and 0 bases from J, with 2 bases between. Here the CDR3 DNA reads TGTGCCAGCAGCCAACTAGCCAAAAACATTCAGTACTTC. Protein: CASSQLAKNIQYF.

This chain uses TRBV19 with TRBJ2-1, with 11 positions matching TRBD2. The CDR3 length is 19 residues. Germline CDR1 reads LNHDA; CDR2 reads SQIVND (reference sequence). Germline trimming cut 1 base from V and 3 bases from J; bases unmatched to any gene: 11. CDR3 nucleotides: TGTGCCAGTAGTATAGGACTAGCGGGGCCGAGAATCAACTACAATGAGCAGTTCTTC. This sequence encodes CASSIGLAGPRINYNEQFF.